These T cell receptor beta chains were read from a single sample in a study of control samples from healthy donors and cancer patients. Assay used: immunoSEQ multiplex PCR; TCRdb lists only in-frame clones, some missing. The sample carries 95,000 to 150,000 clones, about nine tenths recorded once. The sample consisted of blood. Source of these receptors: a man aged 40-49 years in good health. Both conserved end residues are part of each CDR3. Fields, in order: clone size, V gene, D gene, J gene, CDR3 protein. D genes are given only for firm matches. Some rows have no size entry. The others give once, few or many, or a class for an expanded clone.

NA	TRBV24-1	TRBD1	TRBJ1-5	CATSDADRGYNQPQHF
NA	TRBV30	TRBD1	TRBJ1-2	CAGGWTGVNYGYTF
NA	TRBV7-9	TRBD2	TRBJ2-1	CASSFLAGPENEQFF
few	TRBV5-4	TRBD2	TRBJ2-1	CASSSGTSGGANEQFF
NA	TRBV6-5	TRBD1	TRBJ1-6	CASSYDRGRSPLHF
NA	TRBV13	NA	TRBJ2-7	CASSLALSSYEQYF
NA	TRBV12-3/TRBV12-4	NA	TRBJ1-1	CASSLDQNTEAFF
NA	TRBV5-1	NA	TRBJ1-5	CASSFVADQPQHF
once	TRBV4-1	NA	TRBJ2-3	CASSRGEGVNTQYF
NA	TRBV21-1	NA	TRBJ2-3	CASSRGVADYSSTDTQYF
NA	TRBV5-4	NA	TRBJ1-3	CASSGNSGNTIYF
NA	TRBV11-2	NA	TRBJ1-6	CASSLGSPLHF
NA	TRBV27	NA	TRBJ1-5	CASSLAVNQPQHF
NA	TRBV20-1	NA	TRBJ1-2	CSADKEYGYTF
once	TRBV6-6	TRBD1	TRBJ2-7	CASSYPGTGGYEQYF
NA	TRBV29-1	NA	TRBJ1-1	CSVEVARGSGEAFF
NA	TRBV27	NA	TRBJ1-4	CASSPTETYNEKLFF
NA	TRBV19	TRBD1	TRBJ2-7	CASSISGTGIYEQYF
few	TRBV3-1/TRBV3-2	TRBD1	TRBJ1-3	CASRLSTGTGDSGNTIYF
NA	TRBV2	TRBD1	TRBJ2-7	CASDDRGLGEQYF
NA	TRBV6-5	NA	TRBJ2-2	CASSSRRRNTGELFF
NA	TRBV29-1	NA	TRBJ1-2	CSFPGLRGYTF
NA	TRBV29-1	NA	TRBJ1-1	CSVRHREGTEAFF
NA	TRBV28	NA	TRBJ1-5	CASSFTGARNQPQHF
NA	TRBV12-3/TRBV12-4	NA	TRBJ1-2	CASSFGANYGYTF
NA	TRBV5-6	TRBD1	TRBJ1-6	CASSSPTGANSPLHF
NA	TRBV7-8	NA	TRBJ2-2	CASSPQPQGVGELFF
NA	TRBV7-9	NA	TRBJ1-6	CASSLGGGFNSPLHF
NA	TRBV11-2	NA	TRBJ2-5	CASSPSFGGVETQYF
NA	TRBV2	NA	TRBJ2-7	CASSELPGAVEQYF
NA	TRBV5-6	NA	TRBJ1-6	CASSLGGYNSPLHF
NA	TRBV3-1/TRBV3-2	NA	TRBJ2-7	CASSQALEGTYEQYF
NA	TRBV10-3	TRBD1	TRBJ1-2	CAIRGPGQGYYGYTF
NA	TRBV13	TRBD1	TRBJ1-4	CASSLGTGGSNEKLFF
once	TRBV6-2/TRBV6-3	NA	TRBJ1-5	CASSYYERGANQPQHF
NA	TRBV7-9	NA	TRBJ1-2	CASSKTDRRYGYTF
NA	TRBV19	NA	TRBJ1-1	CASSKVRGNRLEAFF
NA	TRBV10-3	TRBD1	TRBJ2-1	CAIRGDRGIDEQFF
NA	TRBV6-4	TRBD1	TRBJ2-1	CASSEYRGSNEQFF
NA	TRBV27	TRBD1	TRBJ1-5	CASSPDRGRNQPQHF
once	TRBV5-5	TRBD1	TRBJ1-6	CASSLGVSGQRTLHF
NA	TRBV24-1	NA	TRBJ2-3	CATSEISTDTQYF
once	TRBV6-5	TRBD2	TRBJ2-3	CASRGGGGTDTQYF
NA	TRBV4-1	TRBD2	TRBJ2-4	CASSQGGLAWNIQYF
NA	TRBV6-1	NA	TRBJ1-2	CASSEWGGRIGYTF
NA	TRBV24-1	TRBD2	TRBJ2-1	CATSGRGLAGESSYNEQFF
few	TRBV4-3	NA	TRBJ1-1	CASSQAGVGTEAFF
NA	TRBV9	TRBD1	TRBJ1-4	CASSPQGGPGEKLFF
NA	TRBV10-2	NA	TRBJ2-1	CASREGNEQFF
NA	TRBV19	NA	TRBJ1-1	CASTPGRTEAFF